This TCR beta chain was identified during a study of cytomegalovirus exposure and HLA in healthy donors. The PCR was carried out with 60 Vbeta primers and 13 Jbeta primers. Measured with immunoSEQ multiplex PCR; TCRdb has only the in-frame clones, and not every one. The table records 170,000 or so clones, about 80% of them present only once. J gave up 0 bases and V 2 bases, and 8 bases lay outside the gene matches. This CDR3 contains 18 residues. In germline, CDR1 is WNHNN, CDR2 SYGVQD (reference sequence). The chain employs TRBV10-1 and TRBJ1-4; 8 bases agree with TRBD1. The sequence came from a woman aged 40 to 50 in good health and CMV-seronegative. Sequencing was done on a sample of PBMCs. The DNA of the CDR3 is TGCGCCAGCAGTGAGCCGGGACAGGAAATTGCAACTAATGAAAAACTGTTTTTT. It codes for CASSEPGQEIATNEKLFF.